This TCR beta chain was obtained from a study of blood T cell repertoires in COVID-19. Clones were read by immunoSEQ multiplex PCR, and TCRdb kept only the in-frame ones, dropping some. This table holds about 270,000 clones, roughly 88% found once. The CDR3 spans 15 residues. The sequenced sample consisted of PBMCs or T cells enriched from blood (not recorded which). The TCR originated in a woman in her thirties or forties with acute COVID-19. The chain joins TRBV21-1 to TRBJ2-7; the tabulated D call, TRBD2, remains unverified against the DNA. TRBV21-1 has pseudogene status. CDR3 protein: CASSPGGHQLYEQYV. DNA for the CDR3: TGTGCCAGCAGCCCGGGGGGACATCAACTATACGAGCAGTACGTC.